The present T cell receptor beta chain was sequenced within a study of blood T cell repertoires in COVID-19 (dated by TCRdb to 2020 to 2021). Describing the broader study: Samples from collaborators originated in the United States, Italy and Spain and spanned both the acute and convalescent phases of COVID-19. The material from the prospective study consisted of cDNA or gDNA derived from T cells, B-cell-depleted T cells, or PBMCs. Deeply sampled blood TCRbeta repertoires from subjects exposed to, actively infected with, or recovered from COVID-19 were included in the dataset. The repertoires were made available in a free public database intended to serve as a resource for research on the immune response to SARS-CoV-2. The samples were drawn from the first 160 participants of the ongoing ImmuneRACE study and from 950 to 1,500 subjects provided by 6 global collaborators. The sample metadata nearly always contained a de-identified subject ID, COVID-19 status, age in years and sex. Where available, HLA class I and class II types were taken from metadata supplied by the sample provider and were not determined by assay-based typing. The paper as a whole reports these results and caveats: The amount of clinical and demographic metadata varied by source and participant and was provided uncurated.

On this clone itself: Its recognized antigen is unknown. No much larger clone is present one base from it, and per-base qualities are unavailable.

Each collaborating institution followed its own protocols to collect whole blood in K2EDTA tubes. For TCRbeta analysis, collaborator samples were shipped as frozen whole blood, as isolated PBMCs, or as DNA extracted from either sample type. TCRbeta CDR3 regions were amplified from genomic DNA using the immunoSEQ Assay, a bias-controlled multiplex PCR. Per the original workflow: The number of nucleated cells in each sample was estimated from the amplification of reference gene primers within the assay. To quantify the absolute abundance of each unique TCRbeta CDR3 rearrangement, sequence reads were collapsed and filtered. Productive Simpson clonality was computed per sample as the square root of Simpson's diversity index over productive rearrangements. TCRdb retrieved this table from immuneACCESS and kept in-frame rearrangements only. Not all clones are present; in checked studies, unresolved V genes account for under half, and no reason is known for the remainder. V and J calls and clone size are as listed in that table; D and trimming were resolved from the DNA. For this sample there are about 73,000 clones; 70% to 85% appear just once. The ten largest clones add up to roughly 4.2% of the sample.

The sequencing sample was made of peripheral blood. This TCR came from a woman aged 60-70 years with acute or convalescent COVID-19.

The CDR3 amino acid sequence is: CASSLRQVSYEQYF. At the DNA level, the sequence is TGTGCCAGCAGTTTACGACAGGTGTCCTACGAGCAGTACTTC. The chain is assembled from TRBV28 and TRBJ2-7; TRBD1 is a possible D gene, resting on 6 matching bases. Trimming costs V 2 bases and J 1 base, and their ends lie 9 bases apart. CDR1 is given as MDHEN and CDR2 as SYDVKM, both from the germline V gene. The CDR3 contains 14 residues, cysteine and phenylalanine counted. The CDR3 DNA has 42 bases and is translated from base 1.